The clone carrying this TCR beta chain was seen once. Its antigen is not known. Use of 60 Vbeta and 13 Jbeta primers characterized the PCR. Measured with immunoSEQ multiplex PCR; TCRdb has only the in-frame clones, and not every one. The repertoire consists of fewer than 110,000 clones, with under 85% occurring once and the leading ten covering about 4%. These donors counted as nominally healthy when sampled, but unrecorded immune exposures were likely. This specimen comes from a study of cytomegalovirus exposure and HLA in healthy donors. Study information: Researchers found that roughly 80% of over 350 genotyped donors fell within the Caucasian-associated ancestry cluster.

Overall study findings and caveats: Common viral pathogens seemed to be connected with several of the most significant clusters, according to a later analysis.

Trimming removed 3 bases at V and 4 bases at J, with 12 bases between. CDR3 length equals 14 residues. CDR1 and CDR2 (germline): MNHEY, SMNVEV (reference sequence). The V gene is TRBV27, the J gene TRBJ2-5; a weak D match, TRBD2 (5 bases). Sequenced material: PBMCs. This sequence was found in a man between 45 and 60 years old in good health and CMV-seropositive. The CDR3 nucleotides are TGTGCCAGCAGTTTTGCGAGCGGAAGAGAGACCCAGTACTTC. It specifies CASSFASGRETQYF.